These T cell receptor beta chains were read from a single sample in a study of T cells in Graves' hyperthyroidism and ophthalmopathy. TCRdb independently ran MiXCR on the multiplex PCR reads; one entry per CDR3 protein. The data hold 410,000 or so distinct CDR3 sequences, with roughly 14% observed a single time. Sequenced material: blood. The receptors were gathered from a man younger than 35 with Graves' ophthalmopathy. Both conserved end residues are part of each CDR3. A D gene is named only where the DNA matches it firmly. Expanded clones get a size class; other rows say once, few or many, or leave the size out.

CDR3aa,CDR3nt,len,abundance,v_gene,j_gene,d_gene
CASSVGTGANNEQFF,TGTGCCAGCAGTGTGGGGACAGGAGCTAACAATGAGCAGTTCTTC,15,many,TRBV6-4,TRBJ2-1,TRBD1
CASSYSNRVTDTQYF,TGTGCCAGCAGTTACTCGAACAGGGTAACAGATACGCAGTATTTT,15,many,TRBV6-5,TRBJ2-3,-
CASSAGTGNNEQFF,TGTGCCAGCAGTGCCGGGACAGGGAACAATGAGCAGTTCTTC,14,-,TRBV2,TRBJ2-1,TRBD1
CATSGLAGEVQETQYF,TGTGCCACCAGTGGGCTAGCGGGAGAGGTCCAGGAGACCCAGTACTTC,16,-,TRBV24-1,TRBJ2-5,TRBD2
CASSFSGEREQYF,TGTGCCAGCAGCTTTAGCGGGGAGAGGGAGCAGTACTTC,13,many,TRBV13,TRBJ2-7,TRBD2
CASSPTTGELFF,TGTGCCAGCAGCCCAACGACCGGGGAGCTGTTTTTT,12,many,TRBV11-2,TRBJ2-2,-
CASSFQGYYEQFF,TGTGCCAGCAGCTTCCAGGGATACTATGAGCAGTTCTTC,13,-,TRBV7-8,TRBJ2-1,-
CASRFIGGNQPQHF,TGTGCCAGCAGGTTCATAGGGGGTAATCAGCCCCAGCATTTT,14,many,TRBV6-1,TRBJ1-5,-
CACGRDKSYEQYF,TGTGCCTGCGGGAGGGATAAGTCCTACGAGCAGTACTTC,13,many,TRBV2,TRBJ2-7,TRBD2
CASSQGLAGDEQYF,TGCGCCAGCAGCCAGGGACTAGCGGGGGACGAGCAGTACTTC,14,many,TRBV4-1,TRBJ2-7,TRBD2
CASSPSNKNTEAFF,TGTGCCAGCAGTCCGAGTAACAAGAACACTGAAGCTTTCTTT,14,-,TRBV12-3/TRBV12-4,TRBJ1-1,-
CASSQSADTQYF,TGTGCCAGCAGCCAATCGGCAGATACGCAGTATTTT,12,many,TRBV3-1,TRBJ2-3,-
CASRSSGAEAFF,TGCGCCAGCAGATCCAGCGGCGCTGAAGCTTTCTTT,12,-,TRBV5-1,TRBJ1-1,-
CASSADRAYLWYEQYF,TGTGCCAGCAGTGCCGACAGGGCCTACCTATGGTACGAGCAGTACTTC,16,many,TRBV6-1,TRBJ2-7,TRBD1
CSVAGTSGGQETQYF,TGCAGCGTAGCCGGGACTAGCGGGGGCCAAGAGACCCAGTACTTC,15,many,TRBV29-1,TRBJ2-5,TRBD2
CASSLTSGRAREQYF,TGTGCCAGCAGTTTAACTAGCGGGAGGGCCAGGGAGCAGTACTTC,15,-,TRBV27,TRBJ2-7,TRBD2
CASTPGTGMKQYF,TGTGCCAGTACCCCCGGGACAGGGATGAAGCAGTACTTC,13,-,TRBV11-2,TRBJ2-7,TRBD1
CASSLGFSSYEQYF,TGTGCCAGCAGCTTAGGTTTTAGTTCCTACGAGCAGTACTTC,14,many,TRBV11-2,TRBJ2-7,-
CASSLDGSPLHF,TGTGCCAGCAGCTTAGATGGGTCACCCCTCCACTTT,12,many,TRBV13,TRBJ1-6,-
CASSLTDSSYEQYF,TGCGCCAGCAGCTTAACCGACAGCTCCTACGAGCAGTACTTC,14,few,TRBV4-1,TRBJ2-7,-
CASSRGTLSSYEQYF,TGTGCCAGCAGCCGAGGGACTTTGAGCTCCTACGAGCAGTACTTC,15,few,TRBV5-6,TRBJ2-7,-
CASTTQRGGGDTQYF,TGTGCCAGCACTACCCAGCGGGGGGGGGGCGATACGCAGTATTTT,15,many,TRBV2,TRBJ2-3,TRBD2
CASSQPGQGEKLFF,TGTGCCAGCAGCCAACCCGGGCAGGGGGAAAAACTGTTTTTT,14,many,TRBV3-1,TRBJ1-4,-
CAWRPGTGVTARSPLHF,TGTGCCTGGAGGCCCGGGACAGGGGTCACGGCACGGTCACCCCTCCACTTT,17,few,TRBV30,TRBJ1-6,TRBD1
CASSEEQATPIQYF,TGCGCCAGCAGTGAGGAGCAGGCAACCCCCATTCAGTACTTC,14,-,TRBV10-1,TRBJ2-4,-
CASSRLNRLQETQYF,TGTGCCAGCAGTAGGCTGAACAGGTTGCAAGAGACCCAGTACTTC,15,many,TRBV6-1,TRBJ2-5,-
CASSPLMNTEAFF,TGTGCCAGCAGCCCACTAATGAACACTGAAGCTTTCTTT,13,many,TRBV13,TRBJ1-1,-
CAISDWQGDTGELFF,TGTGCCATCAGTGACTGGCAGGGCGACACCGGGGAGCTGTTTTTT,15,-,TRBV10-3,TRBJ2-2,-
CASSPSPGGFNEQFF,TGTGCCAGCAGTCCGTCGCCAGGGGGCTTCAATGAGCAGTTCTTC,15,many,TRBV6-5,TRBJ2-1,TRBD1
CASSFSLAGVPSYEQYF,TGTGCCAGCAGTTTCTCGCTAGCGGGGGTACCCTCCTACGAGCAGTACTTC,17,few,TRBV5-4,TRBJ2-7,TRBD2
CASSFPGSSTDTQYF,TGTGCCAGCAGCTTTCCGGGGTCTAGCACAGATACGCAGTATTTT,15,many,TRBV7-9,TRBJ2-3,-
CATSRDGDNTGELFF,TGTGCCACCAGCAGAGATGGGGATAACACCGGGGAGCTGTTTTTT,15,many,TRBV15,TRBJ2-2,-
CASSIPGWMNTEAFF,TGTGCCAGTAGTATACCAGGGTGGATGAACACTGAAGCTTTCTTT,15,-,TRBV19,TRBJ1-1,-
CASGTGQETQYF,TGTGCCAGTGGGACAGGGCAAGAGACCCAGTACTTC,12,many,TRBV12-3/TRBV12-4,TRBJ2-5,TRBD1
CASSQGWGDSQETQYF,TGTGCCAGCAGCCAGGGTTGGGGGGACAGCCAAGAGACCCAGTACTTC,16,few,TRBV3-1,TRBJ2-5,-
CASIPQGVHTEAFF,TGCGCCAGCATCCCACAGGGCGTGCACACTGAAGCTTTCTTT,14,many,TRBV10-2,TRBJ1-1,-
CASSAERGLTGELFF,TGTGCCAGCAGTGCTGAGCGGGGGCTTACCGGGGAGCTGTTTTTT,15,-,TRBV6-1,TRBJ2-2,TRBD2
CASSPTGRHTEAFF,TGTGCCAGCAGTCCCACCGGGAGACACACTGAAGCTTTCTTT,14,many,TRBV27,TRBJ1-1,-
CASSLDVETQCF,TGTGCCAGCAGTCTAGATGTGGAGACCCAGTGCTTC,12,few,TRBV12-3/TRBV12-4,TRBJ2-5,-
CASGEGYNEQFF,TGTGCTAGTGGGGAAGGATACAATGAGCAGTTCTTC,12,many,TRBV12-5,TRBJ2-1,-
CATCRGGRETQYF,TGTGCCACCTGCCGGGGGGGCAGAGAGACCCAGTACTTC,13,many,TRBV12-3/TRBV12-4,TRBJ2-5,TRBD2
CASSLVETGGGQPQHF,TGTGCCAGCAGCTTAGTGGAGACAGGGGGCGGGCAGCCCCAGCATTTT,16,many,TRBV7-8,TRBJ1-5,TRBD1
CATTSATNEKLFF,TGTGCCACCACGTCCGCAACTAATGAAAAACTGTTTTTT,13,-,TRBV10-3,TRBJ1-4,-
CASSPREGYEQYF,TGCGCCAGCAGCCCCCGGGAGGGCTACGAGCAGTACTTC,13,many,TRBV5-1,TRBJ2-7,TRBD2
CASSYSVAGGALWKQYF,TGTGCCAGCAGTTACTCGGTAGCGGGAGGGGCACTTTGGAAGCAGTACTTC,17,many,TRBV6-5,TRBJ2-7,TRBD2
CSATTGWGNEQYF,TGCAGCGCTACGACAGGGTGGGGAAACGAGCAGTACTTC,13,many,TRBV29-1,TRBJ2-7,TRBD1
CASSLEGNRGYGYTF,TGTGCCAGCAGCTTAGAGGGGAATCGTGGCTATGGCTACACCTTC,15,many,TRBV11-2,TRBJ1-2,-
CASSVSLVTEAFF,TGTGCCAGCAGTGTTTCATTGGTAACTGAAGCTTTCTTT,13,many,TRBV2,TRBJ1-1,-